This entry lists 24 T cell receptor beta chains sequenced from one sample in a study of cytotoxic CD8 clonotypes in ibrutinib-treated CLL. Using immunoSEQ multiplex PCR, the repertoire was profiled, and TCRdb retains in-frame clones only, with some absent. The table has around 140,000 clones, roughly three quarters seen once. This sample comprised PBMCs, obtained after 24 months of ibrutinib treatment. Receptors were obtained from a human donor with chronic lymphocytic leukemia.

The rearrangement links TRBV5-6 to TRBJ2-1; D is tentatively TRBD1 or TRBD2 (5 bases each). Germline V lookup: CDR1 SGHDT, CDR2 YYEEEE. The CDR3 has 14 amino acids. The ends were cut back, 3 bases at V and 7 bases at J, with 14 bases in the middle. The CDR3 DNA is TGTGCCAGCAGCTGGGCCGGGACCGTGAATGAGCAGTTCTTC. Amino acids: CASSWAGTVNEQFF.

This clone came up once. This chain joins TRBV9 and TRBJ2-1, with D uncertain. CDR3 size: 16 residues. V gave up 0 bases and J gave up 0 bases, with 10 bases separating them. The germline CDR1 and CDR2 sequences are SGDLS and YYNGEE. The CDR3 loop is CASSVASASSYNEQFF. The CDR3 DNA reads TGTGCCAGCAGCGTAGCTTCGGCTAGCTCCTACAATGAGCAGTTCTTC.

The chain has TRBV5-6 and TRBJ2-3; D perhaps matches TRBD1 (6 bases). V lost 0 bases to trimming and J lost 6 bases, with 14 bases between them. This CDR3 has 15 residues. Germline lookup yields CDR1 SGHDT and CDR2 YYEEEE. CDR3 nucleotides: TGTGCCAGCAGCTTGGTGGGGGCCGCTATGGATACGCAGTATTTT. This gives the protein CASSLVGAAMDTQYF.

The rearrangement uses TRBV27 and TRBJ2-5; TRBD1 is a possible D gene (5 bases). Germline V gene sequence: CDR1 MNHEY, CDR2 SMNVEV (reference sequence). The length of the CDR3 is 15 residues. V lost 4 bases, J lost 0 bases, and 12 bases lay in between. CDR3 coding DNA: TGTGCCAGCAGTTGGGGCCACCCGTACCAAGAGACCCAGTACTTC. Its protein is CASSWGHPYQETQYF.

The gene calls are TRBV11-3 and TRBJ2-3; weak D call: TRBD1 (5 bases). V shed 2 bases and J shed 3 bases, with 9 bases lying between them. Germline values: CDR1 SGHNT, CDR2 YENEEA. This CDR3 is built from 14 residues. The CDR3 DNA reads TGTGCCAGCAGCTTAAGTAGGGGAACAGATACGCAGTATTTT. This codes for CASSLSRGTDTQYF.

This rearrangement joins TRBV27 to TRBJ2-6; D is unclear. V lost 5 bases to trimming and J lost 4 bases, with 9 bases between them. The CDR3 has 14 amino acids. The V gene's germline CDR1 is MNHEY and CDR2 SMNVEV (reference sequence). The CDR3: CASSPDLGANVLTF. The CDR3 DNA is TGTGCCAGCAGTCCGGACCTCGGGGCCAACGTCCTGACTTTC.

This clone appeared a few times. The chain employs TRBV15 and TRBJ2-2; the D is unclear. Germline loops: CDR1 LNHNV, CDR2 YYDKDF (reference sequence). Trimming removed 1 base at V and 4 bases at J, with 4 bases between. CDR3 length: 13 amino acids. The DNA for the CDR3 is TGTGCCACCAGCAGAGGGGCCACCGGGGAGCTGTTTTTT. It translates to CATSRGATGELFF. Full variable domain (outside the CDR3, taken from reference TRBV15 and TRBJ2-2): DAMVIQNPRYQVTQFGKPVTLSCSQTLNHNVMYWYQQKSSQAPKLLFHYYDKDFNNEADTPDNFQSRRPNTSFCFLDIRSPGLGDTAMYLCATSRGATGELFFGEGSRLTVL.

The table lists this clone with a few counts. The genes are TRBV5-1 and TRBJ1-5; 7 nucleotides align to TRBD1. This CDR3 spans 11 amino acids. Germline V gene lookup returns CDR1 SGHRS and CDR2 YFSETQ. V shed 9 bases, J shed 8 bases, and the junction held 5 bases outside the gene matches. CDR3 nucleotide sequence: TGCGCCACCATGACAGGGAAGCCCCAGCATTTT. This encodes CATMTGKPQHF.

The chain combines TRBV9 with TRBJ2-3; TRBD2 aligns across 10 bases. V was clipped by 0 bases and J by 0 bases; unmatched bases: 16. Germline-derived CDR1 and CDR2 are SGDLS and YYNGEE. The CDR3 spans 21 residues. CDR3 region: CASSVAGLRLAGVPSTDTQYF. CDR3 DNA: TGTGCCAGCAGCGTAGCAGGACTGCGGCTAGCGGGAGTACCTAGCACAGATACGCAGTATTTT.

The chain links TRBV28 to TRBJ2-5, with D unclear. The CDR3 is 13 residues long. Germline loops: CDR1 MDHEN, CDR2 SYDVKM. Trimming took off 8 bases at V and 5 bases at J, with 15 bases between the two ends. The CDR3 nucleotides are TGTGCCAGCGCGACGGTTATTCGGGAGACCCAGTACTTC. Translation gives CASATVIRETQYF. The full variable domain, in which reference TRBV28 and TRBJ2-5 provide the parts outside the CDR3, is DVKVTQSSRYLVKRTGEKVFLECVQDMDHENMFWYRQDPGLGLRLIYFSYDVKMKEKGDIPEGYSVSREKKERFSLILESASTNQTSMYLCASATVIRETQYFGPGTRLLVL.

In DNA, the CDR3 is TGTGCCAGCAGTTCCCGGGACCCTAGCAATCAGCCCCAGCATTTT. Translation gives CASSSRDPSNQPQHF. The chain employs TRBV6-5 and TRBJ1-5; tentatively, D is TRBD1 (5 bases). Germline V gene data show CDR1 as MNHEY and CDR2 as SVGAGI. V was trimmed by 4 bases and J by 0 bases, leaving 10 bases between them. The CDR3 extends over 15 amino acids.

This chain connects TRBV18 to TRBJ1-4; 10 nucleotides line up with TRBD1. V was pared by 0 bases and J by 5 bases, with 0 bases of the junction left unmatched. The CDR3 length is 15 residues. Germline V gene sequence: CDR1 KGHSH, CDR2 LQKENI. The CDR3: CASSPPGQGNEKLFF. DNA of the CDR3: TGTGCCAGCTCACCACCGGGACAGGGGAATGAAAAACTGTTTTTT.

The rearrangement joins TRBV11-1 to TRBJ2-7; D might be TRBD2 (6 bases). This CDR3 is 13 amino acids long. V was shortened by 5 bases and J by 6 bases, with 14 bases between the two germline ends. Germline V gene lookup returns CDR1 SGHAT and CDR2 FQDESV (reference sequence). The CDR3 nucleotides are TGTGCCAGCAGCCGTATGGACGGGAGCGAGCAGTACTTC. Its translation: CASSRMDGSEQYF.

In its sample, this clone was seen many times. The chain employs TRBV30 and TRBJ1-2; D call uncertain. The V gene lost 4 bases and the J gene lost 8 bases, with 17 bases spanning the gap. Germline V CDR1 and CDR2: GTSNPN, SVGIG (reference sequence). CDR3 length: 13 residues. The CDR3 protein is CAWTRMRPRGYTF. CDR3 DNA: TGTGCCTGGACCCGGATGCGACCCCGGGGCTACACCTTC.

The chain combines TRBV7-2 with TRBJ2-7; TRBD1 is a possible D gene (6 bases). This CDR3 comprises 16 residues. V was pared by 0 bases and J by 0 bases, with 12 bases between. CDR1 is SGHTA, CDR2 FQGNSA, per germline. The CDR3 nucleotides are TGTGCCAGCAGCTTAGCGGCAGGGGCCAGCTCCTACGAGCAGTACTTC. Translation gives CASSLAAGASSYEQYF.

This rearrangement joins TRBV19 to TRBJ2-6; D gene uncertain. This CDR3 is built from 15 residues. The V gene's germline CDR1 is LNHDA and CDR2 SQIVND (reference sequence). Trimming stripped 10 bases from V and 2 bases from J, with 15 bases between. CDR3 nucleotides: TGTGCCACTACGGACGGTTCGGCTGGGGCCAACGTCCTGACTTTC. This codes for CATTDGSAGANVLTF.

The DNA of the CDR3 is TGTGCTAGTGGCCCCGGACAGGAAAACTATGGCTACACCTTC. This sequence encodes CASGPGQENYGYTF. The chain has TRBV12-5 and TRBJ1-2; 7 bases match TRBD1. Germline CDR1 is LGHNT and CDR2 is FRNRAP. This CDR3 spans 14 amino acids. After removal of 6 bases from V and 2 bases from J, the junction contained 6 bases not matched to a gene.

This clone was observed at least ten times. The rearrangement uses TRBV5-1 and TRBJ2-7, with no clear D. The CDR3 contains 15 residues. The V end was cut by 2 bases, the J end by 5 bases, with 17 bases between. Germline V CDR1 and CDR2: SGHRS, YFSETQ. Written as DNA, the CDR3 is TGCGCCAGCAGCTTCGGGCGATCGGTGTATAACGAGCAGTACTTC. Its protein product is CASSFGRSVYNEQYF. The full variable domain, completed using reference TRBV5-1 and TRBJ2-7, is KAGVTQTPRYLIKTRGQQVTLSCSPISGHRSVSWYQQTPGQGLQFLFEYFSETQRNKGNFPGRFSGRQFSNSRSEMNVSTLELGDSALYLCASSFGRSVYNEQYFGPGTRLTVT.

A single count supports this clone. The chain couples TRBV30 to TRBJ2-3; 10 positions agree with TRBD2. Germline CDR1 and CDR2: GTSNPN and SVGIG (reference sequence). This CDR3 has 17 residues. Germline trimming cut 1 base from V and 2 bases from J; bases unmatched to any gene: 9. The chain's CDR3 is CAWSGRGAGGPTDTQYF. CDR3 bases: TGTGCCTGGAGTGGCCGAGGAGCGGGGGGGCCCACAGATACGCAGTATTTT.

The chain employs TRBV5-1 and TRBJ1-2; 7 nucleotides match TRBD1. Germline-derived CDR1 and CDR2 are SGHRS and YFSETQ. Unmatched junction bases numbered 6, after V lost 0 bases and J lost 7 bases. This CDR3 is built from 14 residues. CDR3 loop: CASSLGQGVAGYTF. In DNA, the CDR3 is TGCGCCAGCAGCTTGGGGCAGGGGGTCGCTGGCTACACCTTC.

This clone was observed a single time. The chain has TRBV27 and TRBJ2-7; no definite D call. The CDR3 extends over 17 amino acids. V gave up 6 bases and J gave up 4 bases, with 25 bases separating them. In germline, CDR1 is MNHEY, CDR2 SMNVEV (reference sequence). CDR3 DNA: TGTGCCAGCAGCCCCCTACGTGCCAGCAGTTTATTGTACGAGCAGTACTTC. Amino acids: CASSPLRASSLLYEQYF.

In nucleotides, the CDR3 is TGTGCCAGCAGCGCCGACAGCCGCACAGATACGCAGTATTTT. It is translated as CASSADSRTDTQYF. V usage is TRBV9 and J usage is TRBJ2-3; possibly TRBD1 for D (5 bases). V lost 3 bases to trimming and J lost 1 base, with 9 bases between them. The germline V gene has CDR1 SGDLS and CDR2 YYNGEE. The CDR3 contains 14 residues.

V usage is TRBV7-2 and J usage is TRBJ2-1; tentative D call: TRBD2 (6 bases). CDR1 and CDR2 (germline): SGHTA, FQGNSA. V lost 5 bases and J 6 bases, leaving 14 bases between the germline ends. The CDR3 covers 14 residues. CDR3 in DNA: TGTGCCAGCAGCCGCGGGTTAGCGGCCAATGAGCAGTTCTTC. This codes for CASSRGLAANEQFF.

V and J are TRBV5-5 and TRBJ2-7, with 9 bases lining up with TRBD1. Germline V CDR1 and CDR2: SGHKS, YYEKEE (reference sequence). The CDR3 runs 18 residues. The junction had 11 bases not matched to a gene; V was cut back by 0 bases and J by 1 base. The CDR3 region has the DNA TGTGCCAGCAGCTTGGCTCCCCCCGACAGGGGGGCATCCTACGAGCAGTACTTC. It encodes CASSLAPPDRGASYEQYF.